The sequence of this T cell receptor beta chain was determined in a study of blood T cell repertoires in COVID-19. Overall study: Both acute and convalescent COVID-19 samples were obtained from the United States, Italy and Spain. PBMCs, B-cell-depleted T cells, or T cells provided the cDNA or gDNA that made up the material.

This CDR3 comprises 14 residues. From germline, CDR1 is MNHEY and CDR2 SVGAGI. J was trimmed by 6 bases and V by 1 base; bases with no gene match: 5. As handled by the study authors: Reference gene primer amplification in the assay estimated nucleated cell counts. Sequenced by immunoSEQ multiplex PCR; TCRdb stores in-frame clones only, minus some. That table gives V, J and clone size, and the DNA gave D and trimming. The table shows under 200,000 clones, with 65% to 85% occurring only once. Source material: peripheral blood. The V gene is TRBV6-5, the J gene TRBJ1-1; 7 bases match TRBD1. This receptor was obtained from a human donor with acute or convalescent COVID-19. The donor label of this sample is uncertain. The CDR3 region is CASSYFQGVAEAFF. The DNA of the CDR3 is TGTGCCAGCAGTTACTTTCAGGGGGTAGCTGAAGCTTTCTTT.